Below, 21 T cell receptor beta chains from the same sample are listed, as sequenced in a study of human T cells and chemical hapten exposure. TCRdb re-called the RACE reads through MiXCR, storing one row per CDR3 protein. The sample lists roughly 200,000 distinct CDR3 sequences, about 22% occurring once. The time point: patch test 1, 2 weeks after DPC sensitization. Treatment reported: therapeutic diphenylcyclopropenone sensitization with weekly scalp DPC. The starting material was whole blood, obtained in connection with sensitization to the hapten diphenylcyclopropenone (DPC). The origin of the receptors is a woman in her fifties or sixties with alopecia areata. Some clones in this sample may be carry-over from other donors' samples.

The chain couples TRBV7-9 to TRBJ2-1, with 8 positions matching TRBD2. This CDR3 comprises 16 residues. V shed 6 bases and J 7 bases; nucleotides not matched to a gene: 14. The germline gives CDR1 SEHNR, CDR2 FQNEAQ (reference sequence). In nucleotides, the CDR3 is TGTGCCAGCAGACACCAAACCGGGAGGGCCGTGAATGAGCAGTTCTTC. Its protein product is CASRHQTGRAVNEQFF.

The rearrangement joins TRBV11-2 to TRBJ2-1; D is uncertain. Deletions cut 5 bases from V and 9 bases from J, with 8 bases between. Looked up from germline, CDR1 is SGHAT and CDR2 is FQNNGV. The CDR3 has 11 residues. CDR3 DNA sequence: TGTGCCAGCAGCGGTTTGGGTGAGCAGTTCTTC. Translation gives CASSGLGEQFF.

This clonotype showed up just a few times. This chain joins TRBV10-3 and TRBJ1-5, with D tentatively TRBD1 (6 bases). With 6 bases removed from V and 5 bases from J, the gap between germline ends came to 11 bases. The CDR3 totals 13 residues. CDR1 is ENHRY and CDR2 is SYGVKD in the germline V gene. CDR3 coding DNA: TGTGCCATCAGGGACAGACAAGATCAGCCCCAGCATTTT. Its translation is CAIRDRQDQPQHF.

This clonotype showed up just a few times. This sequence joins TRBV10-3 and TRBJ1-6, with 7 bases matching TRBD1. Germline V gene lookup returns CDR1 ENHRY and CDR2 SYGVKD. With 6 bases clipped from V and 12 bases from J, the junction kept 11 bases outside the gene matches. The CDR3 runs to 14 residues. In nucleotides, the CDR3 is TGTGCCATCAGCCCCGGGACAGAAGTAGTACCCCTCCACTTT. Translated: CAISPGTEVVPLHF.

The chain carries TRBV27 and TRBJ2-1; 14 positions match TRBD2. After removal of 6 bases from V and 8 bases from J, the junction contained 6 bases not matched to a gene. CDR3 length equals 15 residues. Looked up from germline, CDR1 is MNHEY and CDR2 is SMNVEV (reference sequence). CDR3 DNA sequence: TGTGCCAGCAGGGGACTAGCGGGGGCCATTCATGAGCAGTTCTTC. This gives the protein CASRGLAGAIHEQFF.

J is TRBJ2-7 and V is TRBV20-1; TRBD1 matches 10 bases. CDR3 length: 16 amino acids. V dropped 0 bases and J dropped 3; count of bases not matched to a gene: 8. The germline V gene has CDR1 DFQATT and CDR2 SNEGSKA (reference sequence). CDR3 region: CSARDWGDRGYYEQYF. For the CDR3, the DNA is TGCAGTGCTAGAGATTGGGGGGACAGGGGATACTACGAGCAGTACTTC.

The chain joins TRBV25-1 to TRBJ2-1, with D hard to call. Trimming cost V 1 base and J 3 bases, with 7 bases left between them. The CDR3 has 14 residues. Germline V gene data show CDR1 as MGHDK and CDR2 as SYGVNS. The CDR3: CASSESRLYNEQFF. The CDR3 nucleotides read TGTGCCAGCAGTGAATCCAGGCTCTACAATGAGCAGTTCTTC.

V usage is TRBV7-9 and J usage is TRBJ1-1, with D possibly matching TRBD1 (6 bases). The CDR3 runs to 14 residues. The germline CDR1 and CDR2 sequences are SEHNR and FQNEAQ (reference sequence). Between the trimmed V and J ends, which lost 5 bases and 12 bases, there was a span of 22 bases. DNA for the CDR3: TGTGCCAGCAGCCCCCGGGCACTACAGGGTACGTCTTTCTTT. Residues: CASSPRALQGTSFF.

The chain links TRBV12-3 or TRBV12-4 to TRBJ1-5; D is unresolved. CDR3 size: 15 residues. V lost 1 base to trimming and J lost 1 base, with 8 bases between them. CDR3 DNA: TGTGCCAGCAGTTTAGGGACTTCGAGCAATCAGCCCCAGCATTTT. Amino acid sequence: CASSLGTSSNQPQHF.

The CDR3 coding sequence is TGCGCCAGCAGCTGGGGGGTGACAGGCCCGAGAGGCTGGGAGCAGTACTTC. Residues: CASSWGVTGPRGWEQYF. The J gene is TRBJ2-7, the V gene TRBV5-1, with D perhaps matching TRBD1 or TRBD2 (6 bases each). The CDR3 spans 17 residues. Trimming left V 3 bases short and J 7 bases short, with 26 bases between. Per the germline V gene, CDR1 is SGHRS and CDR2 is YFSETQ.

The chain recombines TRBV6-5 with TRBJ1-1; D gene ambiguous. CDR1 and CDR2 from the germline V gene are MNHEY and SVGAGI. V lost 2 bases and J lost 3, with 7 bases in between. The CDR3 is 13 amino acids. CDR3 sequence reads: CASSYGLDTEAFF. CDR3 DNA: TGTGCCAGCAGTTACGGCTTGGACACTGAAGCTTTCTTT.

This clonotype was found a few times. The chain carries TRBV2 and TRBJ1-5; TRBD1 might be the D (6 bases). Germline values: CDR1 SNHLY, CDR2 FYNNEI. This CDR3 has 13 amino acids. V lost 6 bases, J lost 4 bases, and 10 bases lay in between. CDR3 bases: TGTGCCAGCAGCATGACAGGAAATCAGCCCCAGCATTTT. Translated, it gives CASSMTGNQPQHF.

The CDR3: CASSFSEREAGYTF. CDR3 DNA: TGCGCCAGCAGCTTTTCTGAGAGGGAGGCTGGCTACACCTTC. J is TRBJ1-2 and V is TRBV5-1; no clear D gene. The V end lost 2 bases, the J end lost 7 bases, and 15 bases lay between the germline ends. CDR3 length equals 14 residues. The germline CDR1 and CDR2 sequences are SGHRS and YFSETQ.

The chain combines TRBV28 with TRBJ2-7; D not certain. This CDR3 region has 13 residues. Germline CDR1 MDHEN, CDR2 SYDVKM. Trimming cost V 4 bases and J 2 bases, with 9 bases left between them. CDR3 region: CASSSPVPYEQYF. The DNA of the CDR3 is TGTGCCAGCAGTTCCCCAGTACCCTACGAGCAGTACTTC.

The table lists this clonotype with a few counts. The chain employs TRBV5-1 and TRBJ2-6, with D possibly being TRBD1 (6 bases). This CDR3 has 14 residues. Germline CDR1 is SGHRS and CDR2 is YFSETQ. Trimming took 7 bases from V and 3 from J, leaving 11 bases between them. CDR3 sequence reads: CASARGNGANVLTF. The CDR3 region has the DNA TGCGCCAGCGCCAGGGGCAATGGGGCCAACGTCCTGACTTTC. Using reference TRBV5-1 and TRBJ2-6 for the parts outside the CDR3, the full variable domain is KAGVTQTPRYLIKTRGQQVTLSCSPISGHRSVSWYQQTPGQGLQFLFEYFSETQRNKGNFPGRFSGRQFSNSRSEMNVSTLELGDSALYLCASARGNGANVLTFGAGSRLTVL.

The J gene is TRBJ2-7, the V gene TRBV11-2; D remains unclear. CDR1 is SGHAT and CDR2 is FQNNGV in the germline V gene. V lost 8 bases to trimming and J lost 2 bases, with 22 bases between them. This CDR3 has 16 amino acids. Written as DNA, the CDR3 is TGTGCCAGCGCTAGTGGCGCGGAAGCGTCCGCCTACGAGCAGTACTTC. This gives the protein CASASGAEASAYEQYF.

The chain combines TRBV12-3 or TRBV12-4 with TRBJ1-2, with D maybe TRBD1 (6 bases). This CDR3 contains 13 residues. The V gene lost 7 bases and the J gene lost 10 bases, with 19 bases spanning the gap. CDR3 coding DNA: TGTGCCAGCACCCCAACAGGGTTCCCCGTCTACACCTTC. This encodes CASTPTGFPVYTF.

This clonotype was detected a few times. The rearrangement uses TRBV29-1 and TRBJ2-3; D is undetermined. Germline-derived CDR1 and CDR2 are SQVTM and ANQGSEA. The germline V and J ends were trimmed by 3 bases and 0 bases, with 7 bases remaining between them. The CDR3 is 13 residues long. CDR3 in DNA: TGCAGCGTTGATGGCCAGAGCACAGATACGCAGTATTTT. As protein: CSVDGQSTDTQYF.

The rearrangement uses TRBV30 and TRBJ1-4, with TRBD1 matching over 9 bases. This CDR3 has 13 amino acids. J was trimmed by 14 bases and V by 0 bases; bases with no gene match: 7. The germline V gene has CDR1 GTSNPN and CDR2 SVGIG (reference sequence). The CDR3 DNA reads TGTGCCTGGAGTGTTCGGACAGGGGATTTCCTGTTTTTT. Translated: CAWSVRTGDFLFF.

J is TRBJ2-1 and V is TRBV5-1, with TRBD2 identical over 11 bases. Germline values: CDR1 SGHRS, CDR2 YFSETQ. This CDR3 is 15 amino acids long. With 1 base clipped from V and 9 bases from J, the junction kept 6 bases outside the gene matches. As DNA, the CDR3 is TGCGCCAGCAGCTTGATAGCGGGAGGGCGTGGTGAGCAGTTCTTC. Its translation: CASSLIAGGRGEQFF.

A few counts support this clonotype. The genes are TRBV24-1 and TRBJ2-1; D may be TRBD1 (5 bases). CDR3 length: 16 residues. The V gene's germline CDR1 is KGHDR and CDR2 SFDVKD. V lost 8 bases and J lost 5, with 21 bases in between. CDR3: CATTSVVELDNNEQFF. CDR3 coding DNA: TGTGCCACCACAAGCGTAGTCGAACTGGACAACAATGAGCAGTTCTTC.